This T cell receptor beta chain came from a study of blood T cell repertoires in COVID-19. Methods used by the authors: Amplified reference gene primers provided the basis for estimating nucleated cell counts. Assay used: immunoSEQ multiplex PCR; TCRdb lists only in-frame clones, some missing. V, J and clone size reflect that table, while D and trimming were determined from the DNA. The sample consists of roughly 60,000 clones, roughly 83% of them appearing once. The TCR comes from a man aged 50 or older with COVID-19, enrolled during active disease. The sequenced material came from peripheral blood.

The CDR3 region has the DNA TGTGCCAGCAGCTTACCCCAGTACAATGAGCAGTTCTTC. Protein sequence: CASSLPQYNEQFF. The chain links TRBV7-6 to TRBJ2-1; no definite D call. The CDR3 is 13 amino acids. V shed 2 bases and J shed 4 bases, with 6 bases lying between them. Germline V CDR1 and CDR2: SGHVS, FNYEAQ.